These 28 T cell receptor beta chains share one sample of origin, sequenced in a study of CD8 T cells in Susac syndrome. The RNA, about 0.45 to 1 ug, was put through reverse transcription using random hexamers. MiXCR, applied by TCRdb to the immunoSEQ multiplex PCR reads, yields one record per CDR3 protein. The data hold about 130,000 distinct CDR3 sequences, with 85% to 95% observed a single time. Sequenced: CD8+ T cells from PBMCs. These receptors all stem from a human donor with Susac syndrome.

The CDR3 sequence: CASSLYPSGRAYNEQFF. The CDR3 nucleotides read TGTGCCAGCAGCTTATACCCTAGCGGGAGGGCCTACAATGAGCAGTTCTTC. The J gene is TRBJ2-1, the V gene TRBV7-9; TRBD2 matches 12 bases. V was clipped by 2 bases and J by 2 bases; unmatched bases: 4. CDR1 and CDR2 (germline): SEHNR, FQNEAQ (reference sequence). This CDR3 has 17 residues. Full variable domain (rest looked up from reference TRBV7-9 and TRBJ2-1): DTGVSQNPRHKITKRGQNVTFRCDPISEHNRLYWYRQTLGQGPEFLTYFQNEAQLEKSRLLSDRFSAERPKGSFSTLEIQRTEQGDSAMYLCASSLYPSGRAYNEQFFGPGTRLTVL.

This chain connects TRBV30 to TRBJ1-5, with 7 bases fitting TRBD1. This CDR3 contains 17 residues. The germline V gene encodes CDR1 GTSNPN and CDR2 SVGIG (reference sequence). V lost 0 bases to trimming and J lost 4 bases; unmatched junction nucleotides: 12. This chain's CDR3 is CAWSVRWGDSENQPQHF. CDR3 bases: TGTGCCTGGAGTGTACGATGGGGGGACAGTGAGAATCAGCCCCAGCATTTT.

The chain is built from TRBV6-2 or TRBV6-3 and TRBJ2-5, with TRBD1 identical over 7 bases. Germline V lookup: CDR1 MNHEY, CDR2 SVGEGT. With 2 bases clipped from V and 3 bases from J, the junction kept 3 bases outside the gene matches. The CDR3 is made up of 14 amino acids. The CDR3 coding sequence is TGTGCCAGCAGTTACCTCGACAGGGAAGAGACCCAGTACTTC. Residues: CASSYLDREETQYF.

The V gene is TRBV7-6, the J gene TRBJ2-6, with D unclear. The CDR3 is 15 amino acids. V lost 2 bases and J 3 bases, leaving 8 bases between the germline ends. CDR1 is SGHVS, CDR2 FNYEAQ, per germline. The CDR3 loop is CASSLQRDGANVLTF. CDR3 coding DNA: TGTGCCAGCAGCTTACAGAGAGATGGGGCCAACGTCCTGACTTTC. The variable domain in full, with the rest retrieved from reference TRBV7-6 and TRBJ2-6, is GAGVSQSPRYKVTKRGQDVALRCDPISGHVSLYWYRQALGQGPEFLTYFNYEAQQDKSGLPNDRFSAERPEGSISTLTIQRTEQRDSAMYRCASSLQRDGANVLTFGAGSRLTVL.

This chain uses TRBV6-5 with TRBJ1-2, with 9 positions matching TRBD1. The CDR3 length is 14 residues. Germline V gene lookup returns CDR1 MNHEY and CDR2 SVGAGI. V shed 5 bases, J shed 5 bases, and the junction held 6 bases outside the gene matches. The CDR3: CASSLDRGYYGYTF. CDR3 DNA sequence: TGTGCCAGCAGTCTGGACAGGGGATATTATGGCTACACCTTC.

The chain uses TRBV11-2 and TRBJ2-7, with D perhaps matching TRBD1 (5 bases). CDR3 length: 15 residues. CDR1 is SGHAT, CDR2 FQNNGV, per germline. The V and J ends lost 0 bases and 2 bases respectively, with 11 bases between them. CDR3 loop: CASSLEATDTYEQYF. CDR3 in DNA: TGTGCCAGCAGCTTAGAGGCGACGGACACCTACGAGCAGTACTTC.

V usage is TRBV12-3 or TRBV12-4 and J usage is TRBJ1-2; D call uncertain. Trimming left V 8 bases short and J 8 bases short, with 15 bases between. The CDR3 is 12 amino acids. The CDR3 DNA sequence: TGTGCCAGCCCTGGCGGGGAAAGAGGCTACACCTTC. Residues: CASPGGERGYTF.

The count of this clonotype is one. The chain links TRBV7-2 to TRBJ2-7; D ambiguous. This CDR3 spans 16 amino acids. Germline lookup yields CDR1 SGHTA and CDR2 FQGNSA. Trimming left V 0 bases short and J 5 bases short, with 17 bases between. CDR3 sequence: CASSLAPNERSDEQYF. For the CDR3, the DNA is TGTGCCAGCAGCTTAGCCCCAAATGAAAGATCTGACGAGCAGTACTTC.

This sequence joins TRBV9 and TRBJ2-1, with D unresolved. Germline-derived CDR1 and CDR2 are SGDLS and YYNGEE. V was shortened by 0 bases and J by 9 bases, with 4 bases between the two germline ends. The CDR3 loop spans 11 amino acids. The CDR3 DNA follows: TGTGCCAGCAGCGTAGCACGTGAGCAGTTCTTC. Translated, it gives CASSVAREQFF. Using reference TRBV9 and TRBJ2-1 for the parts outside the CDR3, the full variable domain is DSGVTQTPKHLITATGQRVTLRCSPRSGDLSVYWYQQSLDQGLQFLIQYYNGEERAKGNILERFSAQQFPDLHSELNLSSLELGDSALYFCASSVAREQFFGPGTRLTVL.

J is TRBJ2-5 and V is TRBV6-5; D uncertain. Germline CDR1 reads MNHEY; CDR2 reads SVGAGI. Trimming stripped 6 bases from V and 1 base from J, with 12 bases between. There are 14 residues in the CDR3. The CDR3 is CASRPLVPQETQYF. CDR3 DNA: TGTGCCAGCAGACCCCTAGTTCCCCAAGAGACCCAGTACTTC.

The chain is built from TRBV7-9 and TRBJ2-1; 8 positions agree with TRBD2. V trimming: 5 bases; J trimming: 7 bases; junction bases outside the gene matches: 7. Germline loops: CDR1 SEHNR, CDR2 FQNEAQ (reference sequence). This CDR3 has 14 residues. The CDR3 sequence: CASSVMVAGNEQFF. Here the CDR3 DNA reads TGTGCCAGCAGCGTTATGGTAGCGGGGAATGAGCAGTTCTTC.

This chain links TRBV6-5 with TRBJ2-7; D might be TRBD2 (6 bases). Germline loops: CDR1 MNHEY, CDR2 SVGAGI. The CDR3 is 13 amino acids. V was trimmed by 7 bases and J by 5 bases, leaving 15 bases between them. CDR3 DNA sequence: TGTGCCAGCACCGATGGGACTTTTGACGAGCAGTACTTC. Protein sequence: CASTDGTFDEQYF.

This chain joins TRBV5-6 and TRBJ1-5; TRBD1 aligns across 7 bases. Germline CDR1 reads SGHDT; CDR2 reads YYEEEE. The CDR3 length is 15 residues. The trim removed 3 bases at V and 5 bases at J, leaving 8 bases unmatched. CDR3 sequence: CASSSETQGHQPQHF. CDR3 coding DNA: TGTGCCAGCAGCTCTGAAACACAGGGGCATCAGCCCCAGCATTTT.

V and J are TRBV20-1 and TRBJ2-1, with TRBD2 identical over 7 bases. J was trimmed by 6 bases and V by 0 bases; bases with no gene match: 11. Germline loops: CDR1 DFQATT, CDR2 SNEGSKA (reference sequence). This CDR3 has 16 residues. In DNA, the CDR3 is TGCAGTGCTAGAGATGAAAGGGCGGGAGATGTCAATGAGCAGTTCTTC. Translating gives CSARDERAGDVNEQFF.

J is TRBJ2-5 and V is TRBV9; tentatively, D is TRBD2 (5 bases). This CDR3 comprises 14 residues. The germline gives CDR1 SGDLS, CDR2 YYNGEE. With 6 bases removed from V and 1 base from J, the gap between germline ends came to 13 bases. The CDR3 sequence is CASNEEDIQETQYF. The DNA for the CDR3 is TGTGCCAGCAACGAGGAGGATATCCAAGAGACCCAGTACTTC.

V is TRBV27 and J is TRBJ1-5, with D tentatively TRBD1 (6 bases). With 7 bases removed from V and 2 bases from J, the gap between germline ends came to 9 bases. Germline V gene data show CDR1 as MNHEY and CDR2 as SMNVEV (reference sequence). This CDR3 contains 13 residues. The CDR3 here is CASTSGGNQPQHF. The CDR3 region has the DNA TGTGCCAGCACGTCAGGGGGCAATCAGCCCCAGCATTTT.

The chain has TRBV28 and TRBJ2-1, with D perhaps TRBD1 or TRBD2 (5 bases each). The germline V and J ends were trimmed by 5 bases and 5 bases, with 16 bases remaining between them. CDR3 length equals 15 residues. CDR1 and CDR2 from the germline V gene are MDHEN and SYDVKM. The CDR3 coding sequence is TGTGCCAGCAGTGACCTTTGGGGGAGCGACAATGAGCAGTTCTTC. This codes for CASSDLWGSDNEQFF.

J is TRBJ2-7 and V is TRBV27; 9 bases match TRBD2. This CDR3 region has 15 residues. After removal of 3 bases from V and 5 bases from J, the junction contained 8 bases not matched to a gene. From germline, CDR1 is MNHEY and CDR2 SMNVEV (reference sequence). CDR3 residues: CASSLSSGASDEQYF. Written as DNA, the CDR3 is TGTGCCAGCAGTTTGTCTAGCGGGGCTTCTGACGAGCAGTACTTC.

The chain has TRBV27 and TRBJ2-1; 10 bases are a match to TRBD2. CDR1 is MNHEY and CDR2 is SMNVEV in the germline V gene (reference sequence). J lost 5 bases, V lost 6 bases, and 4 bases had no gene match. The CDR3 covers 14 residues. CDR3 sequence (DNA): TGTGCCAGCAGCACACTAGCGGGGCACAATGAGCAGTTCTTC. It translates to CASSTLAGHNEQFF.

The chain is built from TRBV19 and TRBJ1-1; 8 bases match TRBD1. The V segment lost 7 bases and the J segment 10 bases; nucleotides outside the gene matches: 5. Germline V gives CDR1 LNHDA, CDR2 SQIVND (reference sequence). The CDR3 extends over 11 amino acids. Here the CDR3 reads CASTTGVLAFF. In nucleotides, the CDR3 is TGTGCCAGTACGACAGGGGTTCTAGCTTTCTTT.

The DNA of the CDR3 is TGTGCCAGCAGTTTTGAGCGGGGGAACAATGAGCAGTTCTTC. Its translation is CASSFERGNNEQFF. The chain employs TRBV28 and TRBJ2-1; 8 bases agree with TRBD2. After removal of 3 bases from V and 5 bases from J, the junction contained 3 bases not matched to a gene. The CDR3 is 14 residues long. CDR1 is MDHEN and CDR2 is SYDVKM in the germline V gene.

The rearrangement links TRBV4-1 to TRBJ2-1; 14 nucleotides agree with TRBD2. The CDR3 is 18 residues long. The J segment lost 2 bases and the V segment lost 0 bases, leaving 3 bases of the junction unmatched. In germline, CDR1 is MGHRA, CDR2 YSYEKL. CDR3 in amino acids: CASSQEGTSGSAYNEQFF. In nucleotides, the CDR3 is TGCGCCAGCAGCCAAGAGGGGACTAGCGGGAGTGCCTACAATGAGCAGTTCTTC.

This clonotype came up once. The CDR3 bases are TGTGCCAGCAGCTTGGTGGGCACCTATGGCTACACCTTC. This translates into CASSLVGTYGYTF. The V call is TRBV5-4, the J call TRBJ1-2; no clear D gene. This CDR3 is built from 13 residues. Germline CDR1 reads SGHNT; CDR2 reads YYREEE (reference sequence). V lost 0 bases and J lost 4, with 7 bases in between.

CDR3 residues: CASSFILNTEAFF. The CDR3 nucleotides are TGTGCCAGCAGTTTTATTCTGAACACTGAAGCTTTCTTT. The rearrangement links TRBV12-3 or TRBV12-4 to TRBJ1-1; D remains ambiguous. V was pared by 3 bases and J by 0 bases, with 5 bases between. The CDR3 is made up of 13 amino acids.

The chain uses TRBV25-1 and TRBJ1-2; no clear D gene. Between the trimmed V and J ends, which lost 8 bases and 7 bases, there was a span of 11 bases. Germline CDR1 is MGHDK and CDR2 is SYGVNS. The CDR3 is 11 residues long. The chain's CDR3 is CASLNLRGYTF. CDR3 bases: TGTGCCAGCCTTAATCTACGTGGCTACACCTTC.

The chain has TRBV7-8 and TRBJ2-5; no definite D call. The CDR3 covers 16 residues. The germline CDR1 and CDR2 sequences are SGHVS and FQNEAQ. Trimming took off 1 base at V and 1 base at J, with 13 bases between the two ends. The CDR3 loop reads CASSLGVQMAQETQYF. The CDR3 coding sequence is TGTGCCAGCAGCTTAGGGGTCCAGATGGCCCAAGAGACCCAGTACTTC.

This chain uses TRBV9 with TRBJ2-1; D might be TRBD1 or TRBD2, each matching 5 bases. The CDR3 totals 15 residues. Trimming shortened V by 0 bases and J by 2 bases, and 9 bases separated the two germline ends. Germline-derived CDR1 and CDR2 are SGDLS and YYNGEE. CDR3 nucleotide sequence: TGTGCCAGCAGCGTAGGGGGGACGACCTACAATGAGCAGTTCTTC. Amino acid sequence: CASSVGGTTYNEQFF.

This rearrangement joins TRBV5-4 to TRBJ2-3; D is perhaps TRBD1 (5 bases). CDR1 SGHNT and CDR2 YYREEE come from the germline V gene (reference sequence). The germline V and J ends were trimmed by 2 bases and 3 bases, with 10 bases remaining between them. The CDR3 contains 14 residues. CDR3 nucleotides: TGTGCCAGCAGCTTAAGGGGTTTTACAGATACGCAGTATTTT. Translation gives CASSLRGFTDTQYF.